These 7 T cell receptor beta chains originate from one sample sequenced in a study of metastatic and nonmetastatic thyroid tumors. Not a single patient had been given any form of treatment at any point before undergoing thyroid surgery. MiXCR was used by TCRdb to re-call the PCR reads. Of tens of thousands of clones listed, around 31% are singletons. Material for sequencing was tumor tissue. The receptors originated from a female donor with papillary thyroid cancer or a benign thyroid nodule (not recorded which). Some clones in this sample may be carry-over from other donors' samples.

This clone appeared many times. The sample has other DNA sequences that encode this CDR3 too. J is TRBJ2-3 and V is TRBV5-1, with 8 nucleotides matching TRBD1. Germline V gives CDR1 SGHRS, CDR2 YFSETQ. The CDR3 runs 16 residues. The V and J ends lost 4 bases and 0 bases, in that order; junction bases with no gene match: 7. In DNA, the CDR3 is TGCGCCAGCAGCACCCGGACAGGGACTAGCACAGATACGCAGTATTTT. Protein sequence: CASSTRTGTSTDTQYF.

This clone turned up a few times. The rearrangement links TRBV28 to TRBJ2-1; D call uncertain. CDR1 and CDR2 (germline): MDHEN, SYDVKM. The V and J ends lost 3 bases and 9 bases respectively, with 15 bases between them. The CDR3 has 14 amino acids. The CDR3 DNA sequence: TGTGCCAGCAGTTTCGAACCGAAGGAAGTTGAGCAGTTCTTC. Amino acids: CASSFEPKEVEQFF. The variable domain in full, with the rest retrieved from reference TRBV28 and TRBJ2-1, is DVKVTQSSRYLVKRTGEKVFLECVQDMDHENMFWYRQDPGLGLRLIYFSYDVKMKEKGDIPEGYSVSREKKERFSLILESASTNQTSMYLCASSFEPKEVEQFFGPGTRLTVL.

The rearrangement joins TRBV18 to TRBJ2-2; maybe TRBD2 (5 bases). CDR1 is KGHSH and CDR2 is LQKENI in the germline V gene. The germline V and J ends were trimmed by 0 bases and 1 base, with 9 bases remaining between them. The CDR3 consists of 16 residues. The CDR3 sequence: CASSPPRAGNTGELFF. The DNA for the CDR3 is TGTGCCAGCTCACCACCGCGGGCAGGGAACACCGGGGAGCTGTTTTTT.

The V gene is TRBV13, the J gene TRBJ2-1; 13 bases map to TRBD2. Trimming at V came to 6 bases and at J to 4 bases, leaving 6 bases not matched to a gene. CDR3 length: 16 residues. Per the germline V gene, CDR1 is PRHDT and CDR2 is FYEKMQ (reference sequence). The CDR3 sequence is CASRTTSGGSYNEQFF. In DNA form, the CDR3 reads TGTGCCAGCAGAACGACTAGCGGGGGGTCTTACAATGAGCAGTTCTTC.

In its sample, this clone was seen a few times. V and J are TRBV24-1 and TRBJ2-1; D may be TRBD2 (5 bases). The germline V and J ends were trimmed by 3 bases and 4 bases, with 9 bases remaining between them. The CDR3 is made up of 14 amino acids. Germline CDR1 and CDR2: KGHDR and SFDVKD. This CDR3 reads CATSDTRSYNEQFF. CDR3 nucleotides: TGTGCCACCAGTGATACTAGGTCTTACAATGAGCAGTTCTTC.

In this sample, this clone is medium-sized. The chain employs TRBV7-9 and TRBJ1-4; D unresolved. This CDR3 is 14 amino acids long. V was pared by 4 bases and J by 4 bases, with 10 bases between. Germline assignment: CDR1 SEHNR and CDR2 FQNEAQ (reference sequence). This CDR3 is CASSYQGNNEKLFF. The CDR3, as DNA: TGTGCCAGCAGCTACCAAGGAAATAATGAAAAACTGTTTTTT.

V is TRBV20-1 and J is TRBJ1-2, with D tentatively TRBD1 (6 bases). With 3 bases removed from V and 5 bases from J, the gap between germline ends came to 10 bases. Germline V gene lookup returns CDR1 DFQATT and CDR2 SNEGSKA (reference sequence). This CDR3 has 12 residues. CDR3 sequence reads: CSASDRTYGYTF. CDR3 in DNA: TGCAGTGCTAGCGACAGGACTTATGGCTACACCTTC.